A selection of T cell receptor beta chains follows, all from one sample in a study of naive and memory T cell subsets. TCRdb passed the UMI-ligation and nested PCR reads through MiXCR, listing each CDR3 protein once. The sample lists roughly 150,000 distinct CDR3 sequences, roughly 23% occurring once. The sequencing input was naive CD4+ T cells from blood. All receptors come from a human donor in good health. CDR3s include the opening cysteine and the closing phenylalanine or tryptophan. D genes are given only for firm matches. Size values are once, few and many counts, or a class for expanded clones, and some rows have none.

d_call | j_call | v_call | clone_size | cdr3_aa | cdr3_nt
- | TRBJ2-2 | TRBV5-1 | - | CASSLTLGGLNTGELFF | TGCGCCAGCAGCTTGACCCTCGGGGGGCTAAACACCGGGGAGCTGTTTTTT
- | TRBJ1-1 | TRBV29-1 | - | CSVERRVQNTEAFF | TGCAGCGTTGAGCGGAGGGTACAGAACACTGAAGCTTTCTTT
- | TRBJ1-5 | TRBV12-5 | - | CASGFRQLGNQPQHF | TGTGCTAGTGGTTTTCGGCAGTTGGGTAATCAGCCCCAGCATTTT
- | TRBJ2-1 | TRBV7-6 | - | CASSLGTHSSYNEQFF | TGTGCCAGCAGCTTAGGGACACACAGCTCCTACAATGAGCAGTTCTTC
- | TRBJ2-3 | TRBV29-1 | many | CSVSSVRVDTQYF | TGCAGCGTGAGTAGCGTGAGAGTAGATACGCAGTATTTT
- | TRBJ2-3 | TRBV12-3/TRBV12-4 | - | CASSLSGVDGTDTQYF | TGTGCCAGCAGTCTAAGCGGAGTGGATGGTACAGATACGCAGTATTTT
- | TRBJ2-5 | TRBV20-1 | - | CSARQVQETQYF | TGCAGTGCTCGACAGGTCCAAGAGACCCAGTACTTC
- | TRBJ2-1 | TRBV15 | - | CATSRDLARGNEQFF | TGTGCCACCAGCAGAGATCTAGCGAGGGGAAATGAGCAGTTCTTC
- | TRBJ2-1 | TRBV29-1 | many | CSVGGNEQFF | TGCAGCGTTGGGGGAAATGAGCAGTTCTTC
- | TRBJ2-5 | TRBV9 | - | CASSVAQGTFGETQYF | TGTGCCAGCAGCGTAGCTCAAGGGACTTTTGGGGAGACCCAGTACTTC
- | TRBJ1-4 | TRBV30 | many | CAWSSGPALFF | TGTGCCTGGAGTTCAGGACCTGCACTGTTTTTT
TRBD2 | TRBJ2-1 | TRBV14 | few | CASSVSIAGYNEQFF | TGTGCCAGCAGCGTTTCAATAGCGGGGTACAATGAGCAGTTCTTC
- | TRBJ1-3 | TRBV29-1 | - | CSVYRRGSGNTIYF | TGCAGCGTCTACCGGCGGGGATCGGGAAACACCATATATTTT
- | TRBJ2-7 | TRBV20-1 | many | CSAREGTYEQYF | TGCAGTGCTAGAGAAGGCACCTACGAGCAGTACTTC
- | TRBJ1-5 | TRBV12-3/TRBV12-4 | - | CASSSLAVHQPQHF | TGTGCCAGCAGTTCGCTCGCGGTCCATCAGCCCCAGCATTTT
- | TRBJ1-4 | TRBV29-1 | - | CSVGSTVTNEKLFF | TGCAGCGTTGGGTCGACAGTAACTAATGAAAAACTGTTTTTT
TRBD2 | TRBJ2-1 | TRBV20-1 | - | CSVASGRAKSNEQFF | TGCAGTGTTGCTAGCGGGAGGGCCAAGTCTAATGAGCAGTTCTTC
TRBD2 | TRBJ2-7 | TRBV9 | - | CASSATSGSAGEQYF | TGTGCCAGCAGCGCCACTAGCGGGAGCGCGGGTGAGCAGTACTTC
- | TRBJ2-7 | TRBV19 | - | CASTPRGGWEQYF | TGTGCCAGTACCCCCAGGGGGGGTTGGGAGCAGTACTTC